This T cell receptor (beta chain) was sequenced for a study of blood T cell repertoires in COVID-19. Source study methods: Reference gene primers were amplified, and this amplification served to estimate nucleated cell counts. This table comes from immunoSEQ multiplex PCR, and its TCRdb copy is limited to in-frame clones, with some not included. From that table come the V and J calls and clone size; the DNA was used to work out D and trimming. The repertoire consists of over 60,000 clones, with about four fifths occurring once and the leading ten covering 10% to 15%. V shed 3 bases, J shed 4 bases, and the junction held 8 bases outside the gene matches. Germline V CDR1 and CDR2: SGHKS, YYEKEE (reference sequence). The CDR3 is 15 amino acids.

The specimen sequenced was peripheral blood. This receptor was taken from a human donor in a cohort sampled during active COVID-19. The chain recombines TRBV5-5 with TRBJ2-5, with 8 bases lining up with TRBD1. The DNA for the CDR3 is TGTGCCAGCAGCTCTATCCCCGGGACAGGAGAGACCCAGTACTTC. This gives the protein CASSSIPGTGETQYF.